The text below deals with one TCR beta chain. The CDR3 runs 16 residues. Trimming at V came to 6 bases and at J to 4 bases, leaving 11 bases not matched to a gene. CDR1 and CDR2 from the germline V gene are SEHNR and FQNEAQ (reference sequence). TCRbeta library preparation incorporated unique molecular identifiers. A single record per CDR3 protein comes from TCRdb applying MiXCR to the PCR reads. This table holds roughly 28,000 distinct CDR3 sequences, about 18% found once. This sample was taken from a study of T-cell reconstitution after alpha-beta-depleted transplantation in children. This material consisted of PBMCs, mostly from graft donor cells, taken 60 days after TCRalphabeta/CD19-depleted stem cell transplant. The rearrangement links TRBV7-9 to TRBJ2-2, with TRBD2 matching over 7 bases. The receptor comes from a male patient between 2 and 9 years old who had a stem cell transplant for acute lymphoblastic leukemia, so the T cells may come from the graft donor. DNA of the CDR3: TGTGCCAGCAGGGTCCCGGAACTAGCGTTCACCGGGGAGCTGTTTTTT. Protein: CASRVPELAFTGELFF.